This TCR beta chain was identified during a study of human T cells and chemical hapten exposure. Study summary: Scalp application of diphenylcyclopropenone was performed weekly in patients across the entire roughly 26-week study.

TCRdb re-derived calls from the RACE reads in MiXCR, one entry per CDR3 protein. The sample has 200,000 to 300,000 distinct CDR3 sequences, about 9.4% seen once; the top ten hold 2% to 3%. Study conclusions and caveats: DPC sensitization produced no change in TCRs with frequency above 1 in 1000. Patch test score was positively correlated with the counts of TCRs that had expanded at PT1.

The time point denotes: pre-sensitization, week 0. Treatment indicated: therapeutic diphenylcyclopropenone sensitization with weekly scalp DPC. Only after blood had been drawn was each patch test applied. Germline lookup yields CDR1 SEHNR and CDR2 FQNEAQ (reference sequence). The CDR3 is 12 amino acids. Trimming took off 6 bases at V and 4 bases at J, with 9 bases between the two ends. The table lists this clonotype with many counts. What it binds is unknown. The chain combines TRBV7-9 with TRBJ2-5; TRBD1 might be the D (6 bases). The sequence was collected from a woman between 40 and 50 years old with alopecia areata. Some clones in this sample may be carry-over from other donors' samples. The material sequenced was whole blood, taken in connection with sensitization to the hapten diphenylcyclopropenone (DPC). The CDR3 region is CASSPQGETQYF. As DNA, the CDR3 is TGTGCCAGCAGTCCACAGGGAGAGACCCAGTACTTC.